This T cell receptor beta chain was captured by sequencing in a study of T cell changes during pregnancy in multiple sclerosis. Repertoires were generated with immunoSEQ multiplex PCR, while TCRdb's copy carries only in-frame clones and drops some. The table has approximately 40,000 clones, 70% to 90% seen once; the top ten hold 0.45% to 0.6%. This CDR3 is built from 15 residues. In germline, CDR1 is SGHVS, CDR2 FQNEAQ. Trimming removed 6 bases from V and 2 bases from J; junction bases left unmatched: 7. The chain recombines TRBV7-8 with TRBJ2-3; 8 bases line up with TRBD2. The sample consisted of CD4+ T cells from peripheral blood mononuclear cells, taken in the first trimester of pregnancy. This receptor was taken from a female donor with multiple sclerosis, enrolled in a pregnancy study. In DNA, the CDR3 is TGTGCCAGCAGGGGAGCGGGGGAAAACACAGATACGCAGTATTTT. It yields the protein CASRGAGENTDTQYF.